This T cell receptor (beta chain) comes out of a study of T cells in localized non-small cell lung cancer. Libraries were prepared by immunoSEQ multiplex PCR; TCRdb keeps only in-frame clonotypes and omits some of them. The sample yields under 150,000 clones, roughly nine tenths seen once. Germline-derived CDR1 and CDR2 are SGHAT and FQNNGV. CDR3 size: 13 residues. The ends were cut back, 6 bases at V and 10 bases at J, with 19 bases in the middle. This clonotype was obtained from a female donor over 55 with stage I lung adenocarcinoma. J is TRBJ2-7 and V is TRBV11-2; D is undetermined. The sequencing here drew on peripheral blood, taken before any cancer treatment. The CDR3 sequence is CASRPNSVIRQYF. The CDR3 DNA reads TGTGCCAGCAGACCAAACTCCGTGATCAGACAGTACTTC.